These 23 T cell receptor beta chains were all obtained from the same sample, sequenced in a study of tumor T cells in aggressive B-cell lymphoma. Repertoires were generated with immunoSEQ multiplex PCR, while TCRdb's copy carries only in-frame clones and drops some. The data contain 8,900 or so clones, roughly 85% of them seen just once; the ten biggest clones take up less than 3.5%. The sample comprised tumor tissue. Source of these receptors: an adult with diffuse large B cell lymphoma.

This clone showed up just a few times. V gene TRBV11-1 combines with J gene TRBJ2-3; D perhaps matches TRBD1 (6 bases). V was pared by 5 bases and J by 6 bases, with 15 bases between. CDR3 length: 14 amino acids. Germline-derived CDR1 and CDR2 are SGHAT and FQDESV (reference sequence). The CDR3 sequence: CASSLPPGADTQYF. As DNA, the CDR3 is TGTGCCAGCAGCCTCCCCCCAGGGGCCGATACGCAGTATTTT.

The chain recombines TRBV5-1 with TRBJ2-7; 7 nucleotides line up with TRBD2. The CDR3 loop spans 16 amino acids. Trimming cost V 4 bases and J 1 base; bases outside gene matches: 11. Germline assignment: CDR1 SGHRS and CDR2 YFSETQ. CDR3 sequence reads: CASSPERGSHSYEQYF. In nucleotides, the CDR3 is TGCGCCAGCAGCCCCGAGCGGGGCTCTCATTCCTACGAGCAGTACTTC.

V gene TRBV6-5 combines with J gene TRBJ2-2; 7 bases map to TRBD1. The CDR3 sequence is 14 residues long. Trimming removed 6 bases from V and 4 bases from J; junction bases left unmatched: 5. In germline, CDR1 is MNHEY, CDR2 SVGAGI. The CDR3 protein is CASSRAGGTGELFF. CDR3 DNA sequence: TGTGCCAGCAGCCGAGCAGGGGGCACCGGGGAGCTGTTTTTT.

The V call is TRBV6-6, the J call TRBJ1-6, with D perhaps matching TRBD1 (5 bases). Germline V CDR1 and CDR2: MNHNY, SVGAGI (reference sequence). Trimming left V 10 bases short and J 3 bases short, with 13 bases between. This CDR3 is 14 amino acids long. The CDR3 sequence is CATSQAIYNSPLHF. The DNA for the CDR3 is TGTGCCACTTCACAGGCAATCTATAATTCACCCCTCCACTTT.

The chain couples TRBV7-6 to TRBJ1-1; TRBD1 agrees at 8 bases. The CDR3 is made up of 15 amino acids. Germline V lookup: CDR1 SGHVS, CDR2 FNYEAQ. Losses at the gene ends were 0 bases for V and 4 bases for J; bases not matched to a gene: 4. The CDR3 nucleotides are TGTGCCAGCAGCTTAGCGAGGACAGGGATCACTGAAGCTTTCTTT. Residues: CASSLARTGITEAFF.

V gene TRBV5-1 combines with J gene TRBJ1-2, with D perhaps matching TRBD1 (6 bases). Germline V gene data show CDR1 as SGHRS and CDR2 as YFSETQ. Trimming cost V 5 bases and J 3 bases, with 14 bases left between them. This CDR3 has 14 amino acids. CDR3 sequence reads: CASSPYRTDYGYTF. For the CDR3, the DNA is TGCGCCAGCAGTCCGTACCGGACAGACTATGGCTACACCTTC.

The gene calls are TRBV5-1 and TRBJ2-5; 10 nucleotides align to TRBD2. Germline CDR1 and CDR2: SGHRS and YFSETQ. The V segment lost 2 bases and the J segment 5 bases; nucleotides outside the gene matches: 3. CDR3 size: 14 residues. CDR3 coding DNA: TGCGCCAGCAGCTTAGCGGGGGGGCATGAGACCCAGTACTTC. Translating it yields CASSLAGGHETQYF.

The chain recombines TRBV2 with TRBJ2-1, with D possibly matching TRBD2 (5 bases). CDR1 and CDR2 from the germline V gene are SNHLY and FYNNEI. CDR3 size: 12 residues. The ends were cut back, 8 bases at V and 2 bases at J, with 7 bases in the middle. This chain's CDR3 is CASGSPYNEQFF. The CDR3 coding sequence is TGTGCCAGCGGGAGCCCCTACAATGAGCAGTTCTTC.

The chain links TRBV28 to TRBJ2-5, with 12 bases that match TRBD2. The V gene's germline CDR1 is MDHEN and CDR2 SYDVKM. The trim removed 4 bases at V and 2 bases at J, leaving 8 bases unmatched. This CDR3 spans 17 amino acids. The CDR3 spells CASSYLGLAGRQETQYF. The DNA for the CDR3 is TGTGCCAGCAGTTACCTCGGACTAGCGGGGCGTCAAGAGACCCAGTACTTC.

The chain links TRBV6-5 to TRBJ1-2; a weak D match, TRBD1 (6 bases). The germline gives CDR1 MNHEY, CDR2 SVGAGI. With 2 bases removed from V and 2 bases from J, the gap between germline ends came to 6 bases. This CDR3 has 13 residues. In DNA, the CDR3 is TGTGCCAGCAGTTACGACAGGAACTATGGCTACACCTTC. Its protein is CASSYDRNYGYTF.

The chain employs TRBV7-9 and TRBJ2-3; 7 bases align to TRBD1. The V segment lost 5 bases and the J segment 2 bases; nucleotides outside the gene matches: 7. This CDR3 has 15 amino acids. The germline gives CDR1 SEHNR, CDR2 FQNEAQ (reference sequence). This CDR3 is CASSKGGKTTDTQYF. The CDR3 DNA reads TGTGCCAGCAGCAAAGGGGGCAAGACCACAGATACGCAGTATTTT.

The chain joins TRBV6-5 to TRBJ2-7; 8 bases line up with TRBD2. Germline V gives CDR1 MNHEY, CDR2 SVGAGI. Trimming at V came to 6 bases and at J to 4 bases, leaving 8 bases not matched to a gene. This CDR3 comprises 14 residues. This CDR3 is CASRTGGPLYEQYF. CDR3 bases: TGTGCCAGCAGAACGGGGGGGCCTTTATACGAGCAGTACTTC.

The chain couples TRBV7-8 to TRBJ1-6, with 8 bases fitting TRBD1. V lost 0 bases and J lost 10; bases outside the gene matches: 5. Germline V gene sequence: CDR1 SGHVS, CDR2 FQNEAQ. This CDR3 has 15 residues. The CDR3 nucleotides are TGTGCCAGCAGCTTAGCAGACAGGGGTCAATCACCCCTCCACTTT. It yields the protein CASSLADRGQSPLHF.

V is TRBV19 and J is TRBJ1-6; D gene ambiguous. This CDR3 region has 13 residues. V was clipped by 4 bases and J by 7 bases, with 8 bases between them. Germline CDR1 and CDR2: LNHDA and SQIVND (reference sequence). CDR3 sequence reads: CASSNGGNSPLHF. Written as DNA, the CDR3 is TGTGCCAGTAGTAATGGCGGGAATTCACCCCTCCACTTT.

V is TRBV11-3 and J is TRBJ1-1; 11 nucleotides line up with TRBD1. Germline-derived CDR1 and CDR2 are SGHNT and YENEEA. The CDR3 runs to 15 residues. Trimming at V came to 4 bases and at J to 4 bases, leaving 5 bases not matched to a gene. CDR3 sequence (DNA): TGTGCCAGCAGCTCAGGACAGGGGGCCGGCACTGAAGCTTTCTTT. It encodes CASSSGQGAGTEAFF.

The chain combines TRBV7-2 with TRBJ1-2, with 10 bases matching TRBD1. Germline CDR1 is SGHTA and CDR2 is FQGNSA. The CDR3 contains 13 residues. V trimming: 5 bases; J trimming: 6 bases; junction bases outside the gene matches: 3. The CDR3 sequence: CASSVDRGHGYTF. For the CDR3, the DNA is TGTGCCAGCAGCGTCGACAGGGGGCATGGCTACACCTTC.

V and J are TRBV28 and TRBJ1-2, with TRBD1 identical over 9 bases. Per the germline V gene, CDR1 is MDHEN and CDR2 is SYDVKM. The CDR3 contains 13 residues. V lost 5 bases to trimming and J lost 4 bases; unmatched junction nucleotides: 2. CDR3: CASSETGGYGYTF. The CDR3 DNA follows: TGTGCCAGCAGTGAGACAGGGGGCTATGGCTACACCTTC.

V is TRBV4-2 and J is TRBJ2-2; no clear D gene. The CDR3 is 18 amino acids. V was clipped by 0 bases and J by 4 bases, with 18 bases between them. CDR1 is LGHNA and CDR2 is YNFKEQ in the germline V gene. The CDR3: CASSQEIVVVPGTGELFF. CDR3 bases: TGTGCCAGCAGCCAAGAAATCGTGGTAGTCCCGGGCACCGGGGAGCTGTTTTTT.

This clone was seen only once. The J gene is TRBJ1-2, the V gene TRBV5-4; 8 bases line up with TRBD1. In germline, CDR1 is SGHNT, CDR2 YYREEE (reference sequence). The CDR3 extends over 14 amino acids. Trimming cost V 3 bases and J 8 bases; bases outside gene matches: 9. CDR3 protein: CASSYDRGGGGYTF. The CDR3 DNA reads TGTGCCAGCAGCTATGACAGGGGAGGAGGGGGCTACACCTTC. The whole variable domain, remainder taken from reference TRBV5-4 and TRBJ1-2, is ETGVTQSPTHLIKTRGQQVTLRCSSQSGHNTVSWYQQALGQGPQFIFQYYREEENGRGNFPPRFSGLQFPNYSSELNVNALELDDSALYLCASSYDRGGGGYTFGSGTRLTVV.

The genes are TRBV5-1 and TRBJ2-7, with a weak D call TRBD2 (6 bases). V dropped 3 bases and J dropped 2 bases, with 9 bases sitting between them. Germline-derived CDR1 and CDR2 are SGHRS and YFSETQ. This CDR3 comprises 13 residues. The chain's CDR3 is CASSSSGAYEQYF. Here the CDR3 DNA reads TGCGCCAGCAGCTCATCGGGAGCCTACGAGCAGTACTTC. Variable domain in full (rest from reference TRBV5-1 and TRBJ2-7): KAGVTQTPRYLIKTRGQQVTLSCSPISGHRSVSWYQQTPGQGLQFLFEYFSETQRNKGNFPGRFSGRQFSNSRSEMNVSTLELGDSALYLCASSSSGAYEQYFGPGTRLTVT.

The V and J genes are TRBV6-1 and TRBJ1-5; a possible D gene is TRBD1 (5 bases). CDR1 is MNHNS and CDR2 is SASEGT in the germline V gene. V was cut by 4 bases and J by 4 bases, with 11 bases left in between. CDR3 length equals 14 residues. The CDR3: CASSGLGHNQPQHF. The CDR3 DNA reads as TGTGCCAGCAGTGGACTGGGGCATAATCAGCCCCAGCATTTT.

The table lists this clone with a few counts. V and J are TRBV7-2 and TRBJ2-7, with TRBD1 matching 7 bases. J gave up 0 bases and V 4 bases, and 6 bases lay outside the gene matches. Germline CDR1 SGHTA, CDR2 FQGNSA. CDR3 size: 15 residues. CDR3 DNA: TGTGCCAGCAGCTCGCGACAGGGATCCTCCTACGAGCAGTACTTC. It codes for CASSSRQGSSYEQYF.

The chain combines TRBV7-9 with TRBJ2-3, with a weak D call TRBD2 (6 bases). The CDR3 consists of 11 residues. The germline V gene has CDR1 SEHNR and CDR2 FQNEAQ (reference sequence). V was shortened by 3 bases and J by 11 bases, with 9 bases between the two germline ends. CDR3 sequence: CASSFWGEQYF. CDR3 nucleotides: TGTGCCAGCAGCTTTTGGGGGGAGCAGTATTTT.